Presented here are 23 T cell receptor beta chains from one specimen sequenced in a study of CD8+ T cells in alopecia areata. Investigators isolated RNA and reverse transcribed it into cDNA to act as the sequencing template. The assay was immunoSEQ multiplex PCR, and TCRdb's table has in-frame clones only and misses some. Of some 240,000 clones in the sample, 50% to 60% were seen once. Treatment meaning: oral pan-JAK inhibitor, 5-10 mg twice daily. Sequencing used CD4+ T cells sorted from blood, obtained at week 4, from a patient treated with tofacitinib. The source of these receptors is a human donor with alopecia areata.

V is TRBV6-5 and J is TRBJ2-7; 7 bases fit TRBD1. Germline-derived CDR1 and CDR2 are MNHEY and SVGAGI. This CDR3 comprises 13 residues. The V gene end was trimmed by 5 bases and the J gene end by 6 bases; junction bases not matched to a gene: 7. The CDR3 region has the DNA TGTGCCAGCAGTCGCCCCTGGACAGGCGAGCAGTACTTC. It specifies CASSRPWTGEQYF.

The V call is TRBV29-1, the J call TRBJ1-1; no firm D call. This CDR3 has 13 residues. Germline lookup yields CDR1 SQVTM and CDR2 ANQGSEA. Trimming removed 5 bases from V and 0 bases from J, with 10 bases in between. CDR3 bases: TGCAGCGTTCTGGGTAGAGTGAACACTGAAGCTTTCTTT. The encoded protein is CSVLGRVNTEAFF.

This clone was counted between two and nine times. This rearrangement joins TRBV4-3 to TRBJ1-1, with D uncertain. In germline, CDR1 is LGHNA, CDR2 YSLEER. V dropped 0 bases and J dropped 4 bases, with 12 bases sitting between them. CDR3 length: 15 amino acids. CDR3 DNA: TGCGCCAGCAGCCAAGAGGGAGGTCGGAGCACTGAAGCTTTCTTT. Translated: CASSQEGGRSTEAFF.

The V and J genes are TRBV5-6 and TRBJ1-2; the D gene is possibly TRBD1 (5 bases). V was pared by 2 bases and J by 0 bases, with 11 bases between. The CDR3 consists of 15 residues. Germline CDR1 and CDR2: SGHDT and YYEEEE. The CDR3 coding sequence is TGTGCCAGCAGCTTTTCGGGACGCCCTAACTATGGCTACACCTTC. This sequence encodes CASSFSGRPNYGYTF.

The chain links TRBV7-2 to TRBJ1-1; D remains ambiguous. V was shortened by 1 base and J by 0 bases, with 9 bases between the two germline ends. The CDR3 runs to 15 residues. Germline V gene lookup returns CDR1 SGHTA and CDR2 FQGNSA. CDR3 amino acids: CASSLDRMMNTEAFF. The DNA for the CDR3 is TGTGCCAGCAGCTTAGATCGGATGATGAACACTGAAGCTTTCTTT.

As concerns this clone: Other DNA sequences in this sample translate to the same CDR3. The chain joins TRBV7-2 to TRBJ1-2, with D uncertain. V shed 2 bases and J shed 4 bases, with 8 bases lying between them. Germline values: CDR1 SGHTA, CDR2 FQGNSA. This CDR3 has 13 residues. The CDR3 loop reads CASSLPRGYGYTF. The CDR3 DNA reads TGTGCCAGCAGCTTACCTCGTGGCTATGGCTACACCTTC.

This chain uses TRBV7-3 with TRBJ1-1, with a weak D call TRBD1 (5 bases). Trimming removed 4 bases from V and 1 base from J, with 10 bases in between. This CDR3 is built from 14 residues. Germline loops: CDR1 SGHTA, CDR2 FQGTGA. CDR3 amino acids: CASSSYQGNTEAFF. The CDR3 DNA is TGTGCCAGCAGCTCATATCAGGGGAACACTGAAGCTTTCTTT.

The count of this clone is one. The chain carries TRBV2 and TRBJ1-2; 7 nucleotides line up with TRBD1. The CDR3 is made up of 13 amino acids. J was trimmed by 7 bases and V by 8 bases; bases with no gene match: 10. Germline CDR1 and CDR2: SNHLY and FYNNEI. CDR3 residues: CASDREGNGGYTF. The DNA of the CDR3 is TGTGCCAGCGACAGGGAAGGAAATGGTGGCTACACCTTC.

The chain couples TRBV28 to TRBJ2-7; no clear D gene. This CDR3 is built from 14 residues. Germline V gene data show CDR1 as MDHEN and CDR2 as SYDVKM. Between the trimmed V and J ends, which lost 4 bases and 2 bases, there was a span of 12 bases. Here the CDR3 DNA reads TGTGCCAGCAGTTCGACATTGGGAACCTACGAGCAGTACTTC. It yields the protein CASSSTLGTYEQYF.

V and J are TRBV18 and TRBJ1-6; perhaps TRBD1 as D (5 bases). Germline CDR1 reads KGHSH; CDR2 reads LQKENI. V was shortened by 4 bases and J by 1 base, with 11 bases between the two germline ends. This CDR3 has 16 residues. For the CDR3, the DNA is TGTGCCAGCTCACTTCAGGGTGGTTCCTATAATTCACCCCTCCACTTT. It specifies CASSLQGGSYNSPLHF.

The chain has TRBV29-1 and TRBJ2-5, with a tentative D call TRBD1 (5 bases). CDR1 and CDR2 (germline): SQVTM, ANQGSEA. The CDR3 is 12 amino acids. The V and J ends lost 1 base and 3 bases respectively, with 6 bases between them. CDR3 protein: CSVEGREETQYF. The CDR3 bases are TGCAGCGTTGAAGGCAGGGAAGAGACCCAGTACTTC. Full variable domain (outside the CDR3, taken from reference TRBV29-1 and TRBJ2-5): SAVISQKPSRDICQRGTSLTIQCQVDSQVTMMFWYRQQPGQSLTLIATANQGSEATYESGFVIDKFPISRPNLTFSTLTVSNMSPEDSSIYLCSVEGREETQYFGPGTRLLVL.

V usage is TRBV10-1 and J usage is TRBJ1-1; 7 bases line up with TRBD1. Germline CDR1 and CDR2: WNHNN and SYGVQD (reference sequence). The CDR3 contains 13 residues. V lost 3 bases, J lost 5 bases, and 3 bases stayed unmatched. This CDR3 reads CASSDRGRTEAFF. The CDR3 nucleotides are TGCGCCAGCAGTGACAGGGGGAGGACTGAAGCTTTCTTT.

This chain links TRBV7-9 with TRBJ2-5; 9 nucleotides agree with TRBD1. CDR3 length: 16 residues. Unmatched junction bases numbered 8, after V lost 3 bases and J lost 3 bases. Germline V gene sequence: CDR1 SEHNR, CDR2 FQNEAQ (reference sequence). The CDR3 is CASSLDPGQGKETQYF. The CDR3 DNA is TGTGCCAGCAGCTTGGACCCGGGACAGGGTAAAGAGACCCAGTACTTC.

V and J are TRBV2 and TRBJ2-5; maybe TRBD2 (5 bases). The length of the CDR3 is 12 residues. Looked up from germline, CDR1 is SNHLY and CDR2 is FYNNEI. Trimming cost V 8 bases and J 1 base, with 8 bases left between them. The CDR3: CASRGSQETQYF. CDR3 in DNA: TGTGCCAGCCGGGGATCCCAAGAGACCCAGTACTTC.

The chain uses TRBV30 and TRBJ1-2, with D hard to call. This CDR3 spans 12 amino acids. CDR1 is GTSNPN, CDR2 SVGIG, per germline (reference sequence). Trimming shortened V by 5 bases and J by 4 bases, and 11 bases separated the two germline ends. CDR3 DNA: TGTGCCTGGCAAAAAGGGCTCTATGGCTACACCTTC. Its protein is CAWQKGLYGYTF.

This clone was seen a single time. CDR3 in amino acids: CASRRERSDTDTQYF. CDR3 nucleotides: TGTGCCAGCAGGCGGGAGAGGTCTGACACAGATACGCAGTATTTT. The chain has TRBV5-6 and TRBJ2-3; 7 bases match TRBD2. The germline CDR1 and CDR2 sequences are SGHDT and YYEEEE. Trimming removed 5 bases from V and 2 bases from J; junction bases left unmatched: 8. The length of the CDR3 is 15 residues. The whole variable domain, remainder taken from reference TRBV5-6 and TRBJ2-3, is DAGVTQSPTHLIKTRGQQVTLRCSPKSGHDTVSWYQQALGQGPQFIFQYYEEEERQRGNFPDRFSGHQFPNYSSELNVNALLLGDSALYLCASRRERSDTDTQYFGPGTRLTVL.

The sample holds a few counts of this clone. Written as DNA, the CDR3 is TGTGCCAGCAGCGACCCGACTCAGACTAACTATGGCTACACCTTC. Its translation is CASSDPTQTNYGYTF. The chain links TRBV7-2 to TRBJ1-2; no reliable D call. V shed 5 bases and J shed 0 bases, with 13 bases lying between them. Looked up from germline, CDR1 is SGHTA and CDR2 is FQGNSA. CDR3 length equals 15 residues.

The gene calls are TRBV30 and TRBJ2-5; 7 nucleotides match TRBD1. The CDR3 runs to 15 residues. Germline V gives CDR1 GTSNPN, CDR2 SVGIG (reference sequence). Trimming cost V 5 bases and J 7 bases; bases outside gene matches: 16. The CDR3 bases are TGTGCCTGGGCTAAGGACAGGCCGAACAGGGGGACCCAGTACTTC. This gives the protein CAWAKDRPNRGTQYF.

The J gene is TRBJ2-7, the V gene TRBV7-9; maybe TRBD1 (5 bases). In germline, CDR1 is SEHNR, CDR2 FQNEAQ (reference sequence). The CDR3 has 14 amino acids. V was cut by 3 bases and J by 2 bases, with 11 bases left in between. The CDR3 region is CASSLTQGPYEQYF. CDR3 sequence (DNA): TGTGCCAGCAGCTTGACCCAGGGCCCCTACGAGCAGTACTTC.

This clone was found a few times. CDR3 DNA: TGTGCCAGCAGTTTAAACAGAGACACCGGGGAGCTGTTTTTT. Translating gives CASSLNRDTGELFF. The gene calls are TRBV28 and TRBJ2-2, with D uncertain. The CDR3 runs 14 residues. The germline CDR1 and CDR2 sequences are MDHEN and SYDVKM. With 2 bases removed from V and 3 bases from J, the gap between germline ends came to 7 bases.

A few counts support this clone. The V call is TRBV28, the J call TRBJ1-2; possible D gene TRBD1, 6 bases. Deletions cut 5 bases from V and 4 bases from J, with 17 bases between. The CDR3 contains 15 residues. CDR1 MDHEN and CDR2 SYDVKM come from the germline V gene. The CDR3 nucleotides read TGTGCCAGCAGTGCCAATCTCAGGGGTAGCTATGGCTACACCTTC. Encoded protein: CASSANLRGSYGYTF.

The CDR3 nucleotides read TGTGCCACCACAGGGGCACAGAACACCGGGGAGCTGTTTTTT. This sequence encodes CATTGAQNTGELFF. The genes are TRBV15 and TRBJ2-2; D is possibly TRBD1 (6 bases). Germline assignment: CDR1 LNHNV and CDR2 YYDKDF (reference sequence). V lost 7 bases, J lost 1 base, and 10 bases lay in between. This CDR3 comprises 14 residues.

This clone turned up a few times. The chain is built from TRBV10-2 and TRBJ1-1, with D possibly being TRBD1 (5 bases). CDR1 and CDR2 from the germline V gene are WSHSY and SAAADI. V dropped 2 bases and J dropped 3 bases, with 7 bases sitting between them. This CDR3 has 13 residues. CDR3 amino acids: CASSEQGDTEAFF. The CDR3 DNA reads as TGCGCCAGCAGTGAGCAGGGAGACACTGAAGCTTTCTTT.